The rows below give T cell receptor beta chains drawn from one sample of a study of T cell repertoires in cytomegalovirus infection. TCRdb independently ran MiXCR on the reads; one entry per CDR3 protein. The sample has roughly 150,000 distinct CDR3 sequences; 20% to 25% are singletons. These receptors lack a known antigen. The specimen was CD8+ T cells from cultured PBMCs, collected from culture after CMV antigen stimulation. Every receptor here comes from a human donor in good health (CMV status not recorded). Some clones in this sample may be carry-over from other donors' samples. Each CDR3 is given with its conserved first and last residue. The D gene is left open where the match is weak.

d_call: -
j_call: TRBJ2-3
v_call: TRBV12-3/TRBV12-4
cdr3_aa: CASSFGEAGTQYF

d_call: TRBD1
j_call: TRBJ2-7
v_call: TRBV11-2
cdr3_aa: CASSRSVGTDSYEQYF

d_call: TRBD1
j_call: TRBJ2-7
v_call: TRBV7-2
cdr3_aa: CASSRHRDRVSYEQYF

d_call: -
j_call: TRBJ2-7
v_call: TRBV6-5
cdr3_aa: CATSSGRSYEQYF

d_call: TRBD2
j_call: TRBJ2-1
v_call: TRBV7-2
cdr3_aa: CASSWLVGTTTPNEQFF

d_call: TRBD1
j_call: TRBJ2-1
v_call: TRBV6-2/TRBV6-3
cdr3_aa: CASSYRQGQGEQFF

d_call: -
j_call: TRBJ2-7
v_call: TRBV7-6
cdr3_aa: CASSLERGAYEQYF

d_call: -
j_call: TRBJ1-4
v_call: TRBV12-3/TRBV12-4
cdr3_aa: CASSDHTNEKLFF

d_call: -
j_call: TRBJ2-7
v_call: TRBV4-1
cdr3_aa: CASSQFGLDYEQYF

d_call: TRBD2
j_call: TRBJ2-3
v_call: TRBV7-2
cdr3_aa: CASSPVPLAGGPDTQYF

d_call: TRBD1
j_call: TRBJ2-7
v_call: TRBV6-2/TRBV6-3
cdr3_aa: CASSYSTGIMPYEQYF

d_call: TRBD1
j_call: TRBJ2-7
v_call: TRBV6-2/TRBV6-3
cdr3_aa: CASSYEGDSYYEQYF

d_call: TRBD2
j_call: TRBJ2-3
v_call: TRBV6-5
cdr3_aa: CASSYFAGGTADTQYF

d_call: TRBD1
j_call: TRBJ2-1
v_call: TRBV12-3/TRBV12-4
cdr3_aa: CASSSGTANSYNEQFF

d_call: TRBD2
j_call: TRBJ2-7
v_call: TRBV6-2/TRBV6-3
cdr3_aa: CASSYNRGAYEQYF

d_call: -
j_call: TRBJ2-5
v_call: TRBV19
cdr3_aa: CASSISGGSGETQYF

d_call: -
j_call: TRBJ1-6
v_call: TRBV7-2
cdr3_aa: CASSPGVPWGSPLHF

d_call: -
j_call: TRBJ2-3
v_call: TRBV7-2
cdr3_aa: CASSLKQGRTDTQYF

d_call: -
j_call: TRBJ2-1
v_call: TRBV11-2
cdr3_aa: CASSLWGSGSSSYNEQFF

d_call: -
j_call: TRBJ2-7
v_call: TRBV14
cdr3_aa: CASSQANRGEQYF

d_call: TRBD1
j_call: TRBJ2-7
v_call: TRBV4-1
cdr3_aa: CASSQVGTEGEQYF

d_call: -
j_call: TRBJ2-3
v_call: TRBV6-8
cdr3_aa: CASSYTAELTSTDTQYF

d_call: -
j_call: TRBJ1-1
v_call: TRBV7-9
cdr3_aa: CASSLAQGMNTEAFF

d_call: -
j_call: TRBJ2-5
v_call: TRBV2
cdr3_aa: CASSEAMGVQETQYF

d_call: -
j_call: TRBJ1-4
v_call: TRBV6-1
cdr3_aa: CASSEDFATNEKLFF

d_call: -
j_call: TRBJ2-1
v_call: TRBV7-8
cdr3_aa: CASSLGATGAAYNEQFF

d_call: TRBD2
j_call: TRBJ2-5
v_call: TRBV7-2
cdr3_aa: CASSLGSGGAQETQYF

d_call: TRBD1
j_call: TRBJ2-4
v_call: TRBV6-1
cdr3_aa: CASSPRGQGHGQYF

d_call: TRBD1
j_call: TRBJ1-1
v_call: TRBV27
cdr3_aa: CASSLTGGAGTEAFF

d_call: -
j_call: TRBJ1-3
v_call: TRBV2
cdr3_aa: CASSEVMAGPGNTIYF

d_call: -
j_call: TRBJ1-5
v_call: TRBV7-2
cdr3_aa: CASSLARTRGSNQPQHF

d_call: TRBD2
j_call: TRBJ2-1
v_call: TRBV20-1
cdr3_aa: CSASELAGAYNEQFF

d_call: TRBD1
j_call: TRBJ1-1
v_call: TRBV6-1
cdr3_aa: CASSVTGVNTEAFF

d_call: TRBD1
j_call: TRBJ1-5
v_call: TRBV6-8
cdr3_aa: CASSYSDRGGQPQHF

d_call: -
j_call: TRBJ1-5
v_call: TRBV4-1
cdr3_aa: CASSQLGQGGQPQHF

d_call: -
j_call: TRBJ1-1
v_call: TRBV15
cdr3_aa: CATFDGANTEAFF

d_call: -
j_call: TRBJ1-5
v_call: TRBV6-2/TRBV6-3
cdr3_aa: CASSPEWIVEGNQPQHF